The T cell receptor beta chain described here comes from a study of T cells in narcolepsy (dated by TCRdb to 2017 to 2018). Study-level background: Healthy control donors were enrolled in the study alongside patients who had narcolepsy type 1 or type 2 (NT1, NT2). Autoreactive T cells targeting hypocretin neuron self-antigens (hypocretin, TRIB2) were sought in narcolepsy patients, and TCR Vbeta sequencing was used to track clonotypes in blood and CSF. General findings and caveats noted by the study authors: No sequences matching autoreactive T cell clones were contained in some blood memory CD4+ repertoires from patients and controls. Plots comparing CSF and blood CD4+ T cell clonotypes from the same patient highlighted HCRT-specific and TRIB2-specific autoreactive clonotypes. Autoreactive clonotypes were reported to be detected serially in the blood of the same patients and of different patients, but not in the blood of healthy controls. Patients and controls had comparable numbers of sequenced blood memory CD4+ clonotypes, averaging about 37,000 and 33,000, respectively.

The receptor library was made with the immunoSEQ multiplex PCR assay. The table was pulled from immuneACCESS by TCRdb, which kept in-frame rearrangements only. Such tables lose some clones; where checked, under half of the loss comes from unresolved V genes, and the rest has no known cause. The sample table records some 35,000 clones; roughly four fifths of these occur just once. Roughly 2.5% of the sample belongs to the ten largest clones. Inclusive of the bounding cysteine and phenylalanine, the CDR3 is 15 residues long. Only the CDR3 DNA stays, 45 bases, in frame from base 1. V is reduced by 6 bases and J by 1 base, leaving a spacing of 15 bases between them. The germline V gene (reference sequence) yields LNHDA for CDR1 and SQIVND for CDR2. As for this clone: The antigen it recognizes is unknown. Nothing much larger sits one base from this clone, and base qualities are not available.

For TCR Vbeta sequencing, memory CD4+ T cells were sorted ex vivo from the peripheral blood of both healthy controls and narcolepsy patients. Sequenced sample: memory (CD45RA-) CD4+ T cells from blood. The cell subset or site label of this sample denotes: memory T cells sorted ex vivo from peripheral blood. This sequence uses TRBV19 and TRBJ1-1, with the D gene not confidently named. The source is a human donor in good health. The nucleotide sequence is TGTGCCAGTAGCCCCCGCGCGGGCTCGAACACTGAAGCTTTCTTT. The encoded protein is CASSPRAGSNTEAFF.